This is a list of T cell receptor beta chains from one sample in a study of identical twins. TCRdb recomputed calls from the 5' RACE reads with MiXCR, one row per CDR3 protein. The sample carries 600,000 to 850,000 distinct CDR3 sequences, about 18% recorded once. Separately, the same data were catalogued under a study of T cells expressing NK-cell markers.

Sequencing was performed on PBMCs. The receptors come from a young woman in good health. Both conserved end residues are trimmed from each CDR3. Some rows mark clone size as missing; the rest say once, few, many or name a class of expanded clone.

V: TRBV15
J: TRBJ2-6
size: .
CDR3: ATSGGSGANVLT

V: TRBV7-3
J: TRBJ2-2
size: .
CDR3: ASSSQGIRNTGELF

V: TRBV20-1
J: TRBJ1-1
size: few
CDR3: SARDYAEAF

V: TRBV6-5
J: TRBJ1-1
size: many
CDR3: ASSYRRGQGWAF

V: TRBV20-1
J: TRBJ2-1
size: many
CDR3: SALDASSYNEQF

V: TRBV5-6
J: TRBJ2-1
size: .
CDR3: ASSLGLAGGPHEQF

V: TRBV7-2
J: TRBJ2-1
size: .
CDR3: ASSPTSETYNEQF

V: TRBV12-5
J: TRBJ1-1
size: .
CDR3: ASGLREDGGTEAF

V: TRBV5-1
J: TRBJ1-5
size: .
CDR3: ASKAGLGNQPQH

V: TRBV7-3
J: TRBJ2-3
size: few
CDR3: ASSSGGASDTQY

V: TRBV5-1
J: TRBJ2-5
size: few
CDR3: ASSLRLAPAPGELETQY

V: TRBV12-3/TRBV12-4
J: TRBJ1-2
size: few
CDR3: ASSSWTAGYT

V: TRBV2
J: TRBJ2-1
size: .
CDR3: ASSRGAENEQF

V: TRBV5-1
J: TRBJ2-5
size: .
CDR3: ASSWGLAGDQETQY

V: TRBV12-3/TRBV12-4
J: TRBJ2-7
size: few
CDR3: ASSLVVSRPRYEQY

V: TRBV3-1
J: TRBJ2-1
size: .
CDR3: ASSRLAGVSDEQF

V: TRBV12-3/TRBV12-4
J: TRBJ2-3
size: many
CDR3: ASSTGNTDTQY

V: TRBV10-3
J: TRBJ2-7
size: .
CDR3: AIRGQGRDGEQY

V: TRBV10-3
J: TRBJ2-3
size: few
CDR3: AISEGTGVTDTQY

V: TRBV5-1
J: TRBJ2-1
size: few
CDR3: ASSLRLGGEQF